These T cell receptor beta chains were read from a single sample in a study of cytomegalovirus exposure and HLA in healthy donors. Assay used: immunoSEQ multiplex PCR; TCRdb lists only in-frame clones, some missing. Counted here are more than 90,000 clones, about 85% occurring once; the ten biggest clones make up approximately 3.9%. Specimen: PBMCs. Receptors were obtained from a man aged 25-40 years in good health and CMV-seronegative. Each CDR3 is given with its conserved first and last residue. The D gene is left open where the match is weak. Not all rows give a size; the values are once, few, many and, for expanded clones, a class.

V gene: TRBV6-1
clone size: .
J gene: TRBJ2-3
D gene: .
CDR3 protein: CASRDSTYTQYF
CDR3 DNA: TGTGCCAGCAGGGACTCCACATATACGCAGTATTTT

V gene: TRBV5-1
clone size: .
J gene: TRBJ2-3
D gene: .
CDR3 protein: CASSLPSDTQYF
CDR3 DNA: TGCGCCAGCAGCCTACCATCAGATACGCAGTATTTT

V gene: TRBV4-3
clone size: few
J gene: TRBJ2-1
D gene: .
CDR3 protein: CASSQDSFPGGYNEQFF
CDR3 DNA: TGCGCCAGCAGCCAAGATAGCTTTCCAGGCGGGTACAATGAGCAGTTCTTC

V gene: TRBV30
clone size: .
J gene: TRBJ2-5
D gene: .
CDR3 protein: CAWSVGGQETQYF
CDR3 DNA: TGTGCCTGGAGTGTAGGGGGCCAAGAGACCCAGTACTTC

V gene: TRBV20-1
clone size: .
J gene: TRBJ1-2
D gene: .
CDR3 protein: CSARGAQGYTF
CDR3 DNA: TGCAGTGCTAGGGGGGCGCAGGGCTACACCTTC

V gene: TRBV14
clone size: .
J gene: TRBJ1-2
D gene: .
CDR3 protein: CASSQGSGFRGYTF
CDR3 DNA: TGTGCCAGCAGCCAGGGCTCAGGGTTTCGGGGCTACACCTTC

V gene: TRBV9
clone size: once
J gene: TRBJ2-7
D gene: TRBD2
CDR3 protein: CASSVGAGLAYEQYF
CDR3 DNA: TGTGCCAGCAGCGTAGGTGCGGGACTAGCCTACGAGCAGTACTTC

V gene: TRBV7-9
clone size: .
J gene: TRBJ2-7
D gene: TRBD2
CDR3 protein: CASSFLAGGPLLEQYF
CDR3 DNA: TGTGCCAGCAGTTTTCTAGCGGGAGGGCCCCTCCTCGAGCAGTACTTC

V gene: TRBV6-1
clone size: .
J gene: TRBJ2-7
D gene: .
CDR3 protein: CASTNDNSYEQYF
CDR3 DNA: TGTGCCAGCACCAATGACAACTCCTACGAGCAGTACTTC

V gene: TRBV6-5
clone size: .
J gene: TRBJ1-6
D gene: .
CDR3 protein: CASSYTTADNSPLHF
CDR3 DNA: TGTGCCAGCAGTTACACGACAGCAGATAATTCACCCCTCCACTTT

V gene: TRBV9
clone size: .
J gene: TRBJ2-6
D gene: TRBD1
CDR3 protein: CASSIGTGDGANVLTF
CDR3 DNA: TGTGCCAGCAGCATAGGGACAGGGGACGGGGCCAACGTCCTGACTTTC

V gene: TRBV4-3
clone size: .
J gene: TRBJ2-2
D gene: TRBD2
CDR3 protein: CASSRLARTGELFF
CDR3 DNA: TGCGCCAGCAGCAGACTAGCGCGGACCGGGGAGCTGTTTTTT

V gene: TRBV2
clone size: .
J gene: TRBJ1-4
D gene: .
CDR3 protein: CASRKEGPNEKLFF
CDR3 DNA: TGTGCCAGCAGGAAGGAGGGTCCTAATGAAAAACTGTTTTTT

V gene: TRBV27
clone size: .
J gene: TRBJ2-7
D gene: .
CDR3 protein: CASSLGGYEQYF
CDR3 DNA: TGTGCCAGCAGTTTAGGGGGGTACGAGCAGTACTTC